A selection of T cell receptor beta chains follows, all from one sample in a study of blood T cell repertoires in COVID-19. TCRdb keeps only in-frame clones here, not all; method: immunoSEQ multiplex PCR. The sample consists of about 210,000 clones, around 80% of them appearing once. Sequenced input: peripheral blood. These receptor sequences come from a woman between 40 and 50 years old with acute or convalescent COVID-19. CDR3s include the opening cysteine and the closing phenylalanine or tryptophan. The D gene is left open where the match is weak. Clone size appears in some rows only: once, few, many, or a class for an expanded clone.

clone_size: -; v_call: TRBV10-3; d_call: TRBD1; j_call: TRBJ1-4; cdr3_aa: CAISEQGGTNEKLFF; cdr3_nt: TGTGCCATCAGTGAACAGGGGGGGACTAATGAAAAACTGTTTTTT
clone_size: -; v_call: TRBV18; d_call: TRBD2; j_call: TRBJ2-7; cdr3_aa: CASSWGTNYEQYF; cdr3_nt: TGTGCCAGCTCGTGGGGGACTAACTACGAGCAGTACTTC
clone_size: once; v_call: TRBV23-1; d_call: TRBD2; j_call: TRBJ2-7; cdr3_aa: CASSQRTSGQYEQYF; cdr3_nt: TGCGCCAGCAGTCAAAGGACTAGCGGCCAGTACGAGCAGTACTTC
clone_size: once; v_call: TRBV6-5; d_call: TRBD1; j_call: TRBJ1-1; cdr3_aa: CASSRTGTGETEAFF; cdr3_nt: TGTGCCAGCAGCCGGACCGGGACAGGGGAAACTGAAGCTTTCTTT
clone_size: -; v_call: TRBV7-8; d_call: TRBD1; j_call: TRBJ2-3; cdr3_aa: CASSLARTGSTDTQYF; cdr3_nt: TGTGCCAGCAGCTTAGCGCGGACAGGCTCCACAGATACGCAGTATTTT
clone_size: -; v_call: TRBV4-1; d_call: TRBD2; j_call: TRBJ2-7; cdr3_aa: CASSQGLAVSLSYEQYF; cdr3_nt: TGCGCCAGCAGCCAAGGCCTAGCGGTGAGCCTCTCCTACGAGCAGTACTTC
clone_size: -; v_call: TRBV7-2; d_call: TRBD2; j_call: TRBJ2-7; cdr3_aa: CASSSRRASGGARSYEQYF; cdr3_nt: TGTGCCAGCAGCTCTCGCCGCGCTAGCGGGGGGGCCCGATCCTACGAGCAGTACTTC
clone_size: -; v_call: TRBV9; d_call: -; j_call: TRBJ2-1; cdr3_aa: CASSVGPPPSSYNEQFF; cdr3_nt: TGTGCCAGCAGCGTTGGGCCCCCGCCAAGCTCCTACAATGAGCAGTTCTTC
clone_size: -; v_call: TRBV27; d_call: TRBD2; j_call: TRBJ2-7; cdr3_aa: CATSNLPGTSGRYEQYF; cdr3_nt: TGTGCCACCAGTAATCTGCCCGGGACTAGCGGGAGATACGAGCAGTACTTC
clone_size: -; v_call: TRBV7-4; d_call: TRBD1; j_call: TRBJ1-1; cdr3_aa: CASSPNTGDTEAFF; cdr3_nt: TGTGCCAGCAGCCCAAACACAGGGGACACTGAAGCTTTCTTT
clone_size: -; v_call: TRBV19; d_call: -; j_call: TRBJ2-7; cdr3_aa: CASSHGGRGGEQYF; cdr3_nt: TGTGCCAGTAGCCATGGAGGCAGGGGTGGAGAGCAGTACTTC
clone_size: -; v_call: TRBV30; d_call: TRBD2; j_call: TRBJ2-5; cdr3_aa: CAWSRLAGGETQYF; cdr3_nt: TGTGCCTGGAGTAGACTAGCGGGGGGGGAGACCCAGTACTTC
clone_size: -; v_call: TRBV18; d_call: -; j_call: TRBJ1-6; cdr3_aa: CASSLYGTSYNSPLHF; cdr3_nt: TGTGCCAGCTCACTTTACGGGACAAGCTATAATTCACCCCTCCACTTT
clone_size: -; v_call: TRBV19; d_call: -; j_call: TRBJ1-2; cdr3_aa: CASTPTTGDYGYTF; cdr3_nt: TGTGCCAGTACCCCCACAACGGGGGACTATGGCTACACCTTC
clone_size: -; v_call: TRBV6-5; d_call: -; j_call: TRBJ1-2; cdr3_aa: CASSYSARVPYGYTF; cdr3_nt: TGTGCCAGCAGTTATTCCGCGAGGGTGCCCTATGGCTACACCTTC